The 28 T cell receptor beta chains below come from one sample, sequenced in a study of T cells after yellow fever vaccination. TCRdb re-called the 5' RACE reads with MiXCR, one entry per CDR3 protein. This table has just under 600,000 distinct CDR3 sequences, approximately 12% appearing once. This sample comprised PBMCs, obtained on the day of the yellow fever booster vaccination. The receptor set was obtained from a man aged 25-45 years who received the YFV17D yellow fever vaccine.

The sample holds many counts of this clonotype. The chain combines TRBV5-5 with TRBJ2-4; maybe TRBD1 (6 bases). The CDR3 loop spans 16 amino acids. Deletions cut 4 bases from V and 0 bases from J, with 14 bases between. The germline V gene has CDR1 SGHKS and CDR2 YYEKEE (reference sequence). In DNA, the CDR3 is TGTGCCAGCAGCCAAGGACAGTCCCTAGCCAAAAACATTCAGTACTTC. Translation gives CASSQGQSLAKNIQYF.

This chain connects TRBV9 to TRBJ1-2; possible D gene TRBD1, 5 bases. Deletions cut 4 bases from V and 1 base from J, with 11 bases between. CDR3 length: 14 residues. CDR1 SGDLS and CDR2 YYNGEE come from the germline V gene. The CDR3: CASSTSTDNYGYTF. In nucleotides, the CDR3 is TGTGCCAGCAGCACCTCGACAGATAACTATGGCTACACCTTC.

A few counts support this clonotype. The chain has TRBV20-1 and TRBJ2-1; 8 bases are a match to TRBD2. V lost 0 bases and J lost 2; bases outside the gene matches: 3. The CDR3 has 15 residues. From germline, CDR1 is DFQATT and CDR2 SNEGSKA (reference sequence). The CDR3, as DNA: TGCAGTGCTAGAGAGACGGGAGGGGCCTACAATGAGCAGTTCTTC. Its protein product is CSARETGGAYNEQFF.

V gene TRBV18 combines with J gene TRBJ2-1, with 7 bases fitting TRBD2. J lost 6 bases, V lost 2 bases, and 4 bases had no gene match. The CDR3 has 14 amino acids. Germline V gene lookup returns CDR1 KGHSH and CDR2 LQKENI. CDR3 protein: CASSPSSGFNEQFF. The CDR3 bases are TGTGCCAGCTCACCAAGTAGCGGGTTCAATGAGCAGTTCTTC. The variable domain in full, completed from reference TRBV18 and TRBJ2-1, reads NAGVMQNPRHLVRRRGQEARLRCSPMKGHSHVYWYRQLPEEGLKFMVYLQKENIIDESGMPKERFSAEFPKEGPSILRIQQVVRGDSAAYFCASSPSSGFNEQFFGPGTRLTVL.

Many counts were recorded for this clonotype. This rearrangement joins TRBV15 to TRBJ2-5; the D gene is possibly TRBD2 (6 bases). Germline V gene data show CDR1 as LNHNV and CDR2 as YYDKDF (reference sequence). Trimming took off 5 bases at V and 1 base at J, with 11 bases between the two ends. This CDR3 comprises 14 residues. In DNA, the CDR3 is TGTGCCACCAGCTCCGGGACTTTCCAAGAGACCCAGTACTTC. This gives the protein CATSSGTFQETQYF.

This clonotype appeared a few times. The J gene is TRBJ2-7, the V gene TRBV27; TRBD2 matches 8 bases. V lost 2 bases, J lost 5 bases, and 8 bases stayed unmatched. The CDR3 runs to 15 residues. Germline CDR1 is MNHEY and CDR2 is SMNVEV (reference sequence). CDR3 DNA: TGTGCCAGCAGTTTACGGAGCGGGAGCTTCCACGAGCAGTACTTC. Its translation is CASSLRSGSFHEQYF.

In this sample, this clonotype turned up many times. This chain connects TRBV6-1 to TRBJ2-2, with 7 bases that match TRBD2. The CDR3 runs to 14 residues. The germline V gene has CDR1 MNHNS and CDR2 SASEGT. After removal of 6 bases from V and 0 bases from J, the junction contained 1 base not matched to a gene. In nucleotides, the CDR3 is TGTGCCAGCAGGAGCGGGACGAACACCGGGGAGCTGTTTTTT. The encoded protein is CASRSGTNTGELFF.

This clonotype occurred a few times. The CDR3 region is CASTKGINEQFF. The DNA for the CDR3 is TGTGCCAGCACCAAGGGCATCAATGAGCAGTTCTTC. V usage is TRBV6-2 or TRBV6-3 and J usage is TRBJ2-1; no clear D. V was clipped by 7 bases and J by 6 bases, with 10 bases between them. The germline CDR1 and CDR2 sequences are MNHEY and SVGEGT. This CDR3 contains 12 residues.

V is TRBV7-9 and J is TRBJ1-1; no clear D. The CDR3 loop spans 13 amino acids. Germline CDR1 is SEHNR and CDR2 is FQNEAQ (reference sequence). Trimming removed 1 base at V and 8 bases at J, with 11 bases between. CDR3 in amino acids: CASSLELGGEAFF. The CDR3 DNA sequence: TGTGCCAGCAGCTTAGAGCTGGGTGGCGAAGCTTTCTTT.

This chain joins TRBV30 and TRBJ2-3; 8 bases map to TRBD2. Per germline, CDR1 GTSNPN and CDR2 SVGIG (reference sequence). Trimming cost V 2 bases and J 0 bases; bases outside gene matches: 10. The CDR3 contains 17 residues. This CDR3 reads CAWSSTSGILSTDTQYF. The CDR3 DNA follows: TGTGCCTGGAGTTCTACTAGCGGAATTCTTAGCACAGATACGCAGTATTTT.

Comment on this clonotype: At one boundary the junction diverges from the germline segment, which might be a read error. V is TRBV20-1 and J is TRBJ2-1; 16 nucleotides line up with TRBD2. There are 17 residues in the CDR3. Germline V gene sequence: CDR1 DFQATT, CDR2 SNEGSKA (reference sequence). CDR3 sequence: CCARGTSGRAFENEQFF. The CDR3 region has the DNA TGCTGTGCTAGAGGGACTAGCGGGAGGGCCTTTGAAAATGAGCAGTTCTTC.

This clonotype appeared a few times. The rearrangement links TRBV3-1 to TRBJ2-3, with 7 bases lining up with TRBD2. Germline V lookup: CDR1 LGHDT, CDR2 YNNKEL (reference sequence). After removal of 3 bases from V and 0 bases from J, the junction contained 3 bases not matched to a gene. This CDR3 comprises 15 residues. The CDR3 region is CASSQVSGSTDTQYF. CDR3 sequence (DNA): TGTGCCAGCAGCCAGGTTAGCGGGAGCACAGATACGCAGTATTTT.

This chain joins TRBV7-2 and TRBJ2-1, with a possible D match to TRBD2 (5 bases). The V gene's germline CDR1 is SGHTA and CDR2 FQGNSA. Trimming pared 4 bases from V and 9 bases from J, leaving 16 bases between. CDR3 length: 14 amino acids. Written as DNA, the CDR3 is TGTGCCAGCAGCTACCGCTGGACTCCGCCTGAGCAGTTCTTC. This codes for CASSYRWTPPEQFF.

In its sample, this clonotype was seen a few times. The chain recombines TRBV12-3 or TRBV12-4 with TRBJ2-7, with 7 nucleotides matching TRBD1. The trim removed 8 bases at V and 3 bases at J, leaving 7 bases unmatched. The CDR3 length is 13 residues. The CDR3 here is CASLGQQNYEQYF. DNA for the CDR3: TGTGCCAGCTTGGGACAGCAAAACTACGAGCAGTACTTC.

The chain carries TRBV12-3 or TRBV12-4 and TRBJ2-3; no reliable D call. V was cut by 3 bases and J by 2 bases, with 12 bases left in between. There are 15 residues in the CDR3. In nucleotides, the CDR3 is TGTGCCAGCAGTTTGAACAGTATTGCCACAGATACGCAGTATTTT. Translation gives CASSLNSIATDTQYF.

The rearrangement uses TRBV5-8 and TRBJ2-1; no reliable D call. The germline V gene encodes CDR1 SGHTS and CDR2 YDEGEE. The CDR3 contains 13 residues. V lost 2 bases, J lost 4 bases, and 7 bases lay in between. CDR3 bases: TGTGCCAGCAGCTTCGCAGAATACAATGAGCAGTTCTTC. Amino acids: CASSFAEYNEQFF.

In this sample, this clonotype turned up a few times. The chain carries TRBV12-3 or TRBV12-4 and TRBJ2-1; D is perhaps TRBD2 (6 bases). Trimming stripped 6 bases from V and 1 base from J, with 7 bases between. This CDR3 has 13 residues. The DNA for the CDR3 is TGTGCCAGCAGACGGGAGTCCTACAATGAGCAGTTCTTC. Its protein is CASRRESYNEQFF.

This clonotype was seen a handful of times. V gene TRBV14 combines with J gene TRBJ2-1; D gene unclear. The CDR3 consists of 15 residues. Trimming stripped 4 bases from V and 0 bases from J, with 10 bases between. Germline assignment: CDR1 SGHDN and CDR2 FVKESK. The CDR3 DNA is TGTGCCAGCAGCCTACCGTTAGGCTCCTACAATGAGCAGTTCTTC. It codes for CASSLPLGSYNEQFF. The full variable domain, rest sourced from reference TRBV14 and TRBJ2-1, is EAGVTQFPSHSVIEKGQTVTLRCDPISGHDNLYWYRRVMGKEIKFLLHFVKESKQDESGMPNNRFLAERTGGTYSTLKVQPAELEDSGVYFCASSLPLGSYNEQFFGPGTRLTVL.

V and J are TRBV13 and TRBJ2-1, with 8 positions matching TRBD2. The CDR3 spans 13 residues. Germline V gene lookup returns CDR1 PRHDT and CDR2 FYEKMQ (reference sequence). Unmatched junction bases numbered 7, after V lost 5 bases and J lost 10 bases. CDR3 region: CASSPRTSLEQFF. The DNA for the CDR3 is TGTGCCAGCAGCCCCCGGACTAGCTTAGAGCAGTTCTTC.

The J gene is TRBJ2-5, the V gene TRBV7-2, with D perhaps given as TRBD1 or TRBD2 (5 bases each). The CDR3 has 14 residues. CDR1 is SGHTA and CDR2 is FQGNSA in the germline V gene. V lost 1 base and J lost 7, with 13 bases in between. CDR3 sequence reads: CASSLERGRATQYF. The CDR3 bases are TGTGCCAGCAGCTTAGAAAGGGGACGGGCGACCCAGTACTTC.

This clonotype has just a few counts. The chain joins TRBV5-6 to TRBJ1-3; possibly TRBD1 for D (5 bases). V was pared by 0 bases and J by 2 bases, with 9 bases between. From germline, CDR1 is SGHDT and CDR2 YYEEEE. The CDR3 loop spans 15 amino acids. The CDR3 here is CASSLVPGTGNTIYF. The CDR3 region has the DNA TGTGCCAGCAGCTTGGTCCCAGGGACTGGAAACACCATATATTTT.

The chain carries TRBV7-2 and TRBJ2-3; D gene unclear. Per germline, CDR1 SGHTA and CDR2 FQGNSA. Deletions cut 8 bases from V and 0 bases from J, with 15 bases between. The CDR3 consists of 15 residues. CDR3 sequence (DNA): TGTGCCAGCCCTGTCCTAGGATCTAGCACAGATACGCAGTATTTT. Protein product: CASPVLGSSTDTQYF.

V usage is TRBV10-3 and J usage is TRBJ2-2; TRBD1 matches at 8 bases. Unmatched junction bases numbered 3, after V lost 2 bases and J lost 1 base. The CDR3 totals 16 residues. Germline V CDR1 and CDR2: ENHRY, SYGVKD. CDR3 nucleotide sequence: TGTGCCATCAGTGAGATGGACAGGGTGAACACCGGGGAGCTGTTTTTT. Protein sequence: CAISEMDRVNTGELFF.

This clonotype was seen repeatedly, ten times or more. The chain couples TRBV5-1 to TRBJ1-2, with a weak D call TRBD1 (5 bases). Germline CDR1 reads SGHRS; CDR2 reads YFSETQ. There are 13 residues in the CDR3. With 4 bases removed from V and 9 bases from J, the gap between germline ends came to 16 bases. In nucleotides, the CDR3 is TGCGCCAGCAGCACTGGGGGGACTAATCGCTACACCTTC. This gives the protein CASSTGGTNRYTF.

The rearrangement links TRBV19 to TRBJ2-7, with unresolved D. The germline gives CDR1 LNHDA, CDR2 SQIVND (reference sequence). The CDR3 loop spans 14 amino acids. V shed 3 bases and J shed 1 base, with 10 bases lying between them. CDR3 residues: CASSMSSGSYEQYF. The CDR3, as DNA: TGTGCCAGTAGTATGTCGAGTGGATCCTACGAGCAGTACTTC.

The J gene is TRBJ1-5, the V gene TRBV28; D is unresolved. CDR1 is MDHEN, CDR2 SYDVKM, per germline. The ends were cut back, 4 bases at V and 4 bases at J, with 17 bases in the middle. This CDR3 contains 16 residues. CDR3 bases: TGTGCCAGCAGTTCCTCCAAGCTGGGTCAGAATCAGCCCCAGCATTTT. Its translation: CASSSSKLGQNQPQHF.

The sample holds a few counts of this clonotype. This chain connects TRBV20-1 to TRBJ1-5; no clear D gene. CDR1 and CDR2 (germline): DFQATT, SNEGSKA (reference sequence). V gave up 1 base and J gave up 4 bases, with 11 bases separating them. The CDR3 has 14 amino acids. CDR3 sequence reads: CSARVGVWNQPQHF. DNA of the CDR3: TGCAGTGCTAGAGTCGGGGTTTGGAATCAGCCCCAGCATTTT.

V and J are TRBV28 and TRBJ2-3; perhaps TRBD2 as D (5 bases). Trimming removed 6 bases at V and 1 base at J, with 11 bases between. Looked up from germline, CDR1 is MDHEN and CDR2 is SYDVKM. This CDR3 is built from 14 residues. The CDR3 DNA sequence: TGTGCCAGCAGGGCGGGTTCGGGCACAGATACGCAGTATTTT. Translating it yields CASRAGSGTDTQYF.